The 21 T cell receptor beta chains presented below share a single source sample, sequenced in a study of beta chain features in type 1 diabetes. Study-wide findings and caveats: Shortening of TCRB CDR3s, moderate but significant, appeared in all four CD4+ subsets of Type 1 diabetes patients.

No antigen has been assigned to these receptors. cDNA synthesis used the whole RNA isolate, giving expressed TCRB sequences. Using immunoSEQ multiplex PCR, the repertoire was profiled, and TCRdb retains in-frame clones only, with some absent. The sample yields hundreds of thousands of clones, 15% seen once. Source material: naive CD4+ T cells from blood. These receptors all stem from a young man with type 1 diabetes.

The chain recombines TRBV11-2 with TRBJ2-1, with TRBD2 matching 9 bases. The CDR3 covers 17 residues. The junction had 6 bases not matched to a gene; V was cut back by 1 base and J by 2 bases. CDR1 SGHAT and CDR2 FQNNGV come from the germline V gene. The CDR3 bases are TGTGCCAGCAGCTTAGTGGCTAGCGGGATCCCCTACAATGAGCAGTTCTTC. Its translation: CASSLVASGIPYNEQFF.

The chain has TRBV9 and TRBJ2-7; perhaps TRBD2 as D (5 bases). V was trimmed by 7 bases and J by 3 bases, leaving 14 bases between them. CDR1 and CDR2 (germline): SGDLS, YYNGEE. The CDR3 has 13 amino acids. CDR3 sequence reads: CASSREGGYEQYF. CDR3 DNA sequence: TGTGCCAGCTCCCGTGAGGGTGGCTACGAGCAGTACTTC.

The chain carries TRBV30 and TRBJ2-1; 7 bases line up with TRBD2. This CDR3 is built from 17 residues. The germline V gene has CDR1 GTSNPN and CDR2 SVGIG (reference sequence). V was clipped by 4 bases and J by 2 bases; unmatched bases: 14. CDR3 region: CAWKSGSAGVTYNEQFF. In DNA form, the CDR3 reads TGTGCCTGGAAATCCGGTAGTGCGGGGGTTACCTACAATGAGCAGTTCTTC.

The V gene is TRBV11-2, the J gene TRBJ1-6; D possibly corresponds to TRBD1 (5 bases). The length of the CDR3 is 15 residues. The germline CDR1 and CDR2 sequences are SGHAT and FQNNGV. V dropped 5 bases and J dropped 7 bases, with 15 bases sitting between them. CDR3 sequence reads: CASSLRDYGNSPLHF. The CDR3 DNA sequence: TGTGCCAGCAGCCTTAGGGACTATGGCAATTCACCCCTCCACTTT.

V is TRBV5-6 and J is TRBJ2-1, with 8 bases lining up with TRBD1. Germline V lookup: CDR1 SGHDT, CDR2 YYEEEE. The CDR3 loop spans 14 amino acids. The junction had 3 bases not matched to a gene; V was cut back by 0 bases and J by 7 bases. The CDR3 DNA reads TGTGCCAGCAGCTTGGGACAGGGGCCTAATGAGCAGTTCTTC. The encoded protein is CASSLGQGPNEQFF.

The rearrangement joins TRBV30 to TRBJ1-1; possible D gene TRBD1, 6 bases. Between the trimmed V and J ends, which lost 0 bases and 5 bases, there was a span of 25 bases. The germline V gene has CDR1 GTSNPN and CDR2 SVGIG (reference sequence). The CDR3 has 18 residues. The CDR3 reads CAWSVRLGHPERGTEAFF. As DNA, the CDR3 is TGTGCCTGGAGTGTACGGTTGGGACACCCTGAGAGGGGGACTGAAGCTTTCTTT.

The chain recombines TRBV11-2 with TRBJ2-5; 7 bases match TRBD1. Per germline, CDR1 SGHAT and CDR2 FQNNGV. V lost 5 bases to trimming and J lost 0 bases; unmatched junction nucleotides: 15. This CDR3 has 18 amino acids. The CDR3 DNA reads as TGTGCCAGCAGCGGGGTCTCGACTGACAGGGCGTACCAAGAGACCCAGTACTTC. This translates into CASSGVSTDRAYQETQYF.

The chain couples TRBV4-1 to TRBJ2-2; TRBD1 might be the D (6 bases). V dropped 7 bases and J dropped 4 bases, with 13 bases sitting between them. Germline V gene data show CDR1 as MGHRA and CDR2 as YSYEKL. This CDR3 comprises 14 residues. The CDR3 sequence is CASKQGLGTGELFF. The DNA of the CDR3 is TGCGCCAGCAAACAGGGATTGGGCACCGGGGAGCTGTTTTTT.

This clone was detected only a few times. The V call is TRBV2, the J call TRBJ2-5; perhaps TRBD1 as D (6 bases). Germline CDR1 SNHLY, CDR2 FYNNEI. The CDR3 length is 15 residues. Trimming removed 8 bases from V and 3 bases from J, with 19 bases in between. In nucleotides, the CDR3 is TGTGCCAGCCCAGGGGAAGGGACCGTGAAAGAGACCCAGTACTTC. This gives the protein CASPGEGTVKETQYF.

This clone was counted a few times. V is TRBV10-2 and J is TRBJ2-7; possibly TRBD1 for D (6 bases). CDR3 length equals 12 residues. Germline V CDR1 and CDR2: WSHSY, SAAADI. The V and J ends lost 10 bases and 2 bases respectively, with 12 bases between them. The CDR3 DNA follows: TGCGCCACCGGACAGATAACCTACGAGCAGTACTTC. Protein sequence: CATGQITYEQYF.

The chain has TRBV2 and TRBJ2-4; TRBD1 matches at 7 bases. The V gene's germline CDR1 is SNHLY and CDR2 FYNNEI. The CDR3 has 15 residues. V was pared by 7 bases and J by 3 bases, with 9 bases of the junction left unmatched. In DNA form, the CDR3 reads TGTGCCAGCACCAGACAGGGTCGCGGCAAAAACATTCAGTACTTC. It specifies CASTRQGRGKNIQYF.

This clone was seen only a few times. The chain has TRBV7-2 and TRBJ2-2; D might be TRBD1 (6 bases). This CDR3 contains 14 residues. Between the trimmed V and J ends, which lost 3 bases and 5 bases, there was a span of 10 bases. The germline V gene has CDR1 SGHTA and CDR2 FQGNSA. CDR3 amino acids: CASSFGTITGELFF. The CDR3 coding sequence is TGTGCCAGCAGCTTTGGGACAATTACCGGGGAGCTGTTTTTT.

The rearrangement links TRBV6-1 to TRBJ1-4; D unresolved. V gave up 2 bases and J gave up 7 bases, with 23 bases separating them. The CDR3 is 18 amino acids. Germline V gene sequence: CDR1 MNHNS, CDR2 SASEGT. Written as DNA, the CDR3 is TGTGCCAGCAGTGAAACCCAACCTCGGACGGGATGGGCTGAAAAACTGTTTTTT. It translates to CASSETQPRTGWAEKLFF.

The table lists this clone with a few counts. V is TRBV18 and J is TRBJ2-6; TRBD2 agrees at 8 bases. V lost 2 bases, J lost 0 bases, and 6 bases stayed unmatched. CDR3 length equals 18 residues. Germline loops: CDR1 KGHSH, CDR2 LQKENI. The CDR3 here is CASSPGAGAGSGANVLTF. CDR3 DNA: TGTGCCAGCTCACCAGGAGCGGGAGCTGGCTCTGGGGCCAACGTCCTGACTTTC.

The CDR3, as DNA: TGTGCCTGGAGTAGGGGCCCGATCACCACCTATGGCTACACCTTC. It is translated as CAWSRGPITTYGYTF. The rearrangement uses TRBV30 and TRBJ1-2; weak D call: TRBD1 (5 bases). The V end lost 2 bases, the J end lost 4 bases, and 17 bases lay between the germline ends. Germline assignment: CDR1 GTSNPN and CDR2 SVGIG (reference sequence). The CDR3 loop spans 15 amino acids.

This clone occurred a few times. The chain uses TRBV30 and TRBJ2-7; 8 positions match TRBD2. The CDR3 totals 14 residues. Germline trimming cut 6 bases from V and 5 bases from J; bases unmatched to any gene: 12. Looked up from germline, CDR1 is GTSNPN and CDR2 is SVGIG (reference sequence). CDR3 region: CACPTSELRDEQYF. The CDR3, as DNA: TGTGCCTGTCCGACTAGCGAATTGAGGGACGAGCAGTACTTC.

This clone was seen only a few times. This chain links TRBV19 with TRBJ2-1; weak D call: TRBD1 (5 bases). This CDR3 has 13 amino acids. Trimming left V 3 bases short and J 7 bases short, with 10 bases between. Germline values: CDR1 LNHDA, CDR2 SQIVND (reference sequence). The CDR3 spells CASSIPQGNEQFF. CDR3 nucleotide sequence: TGTGCCAGTAGTATCCCCCAGGGTAATGAGCAGTTCTTC.

This rearrangement joins TRBV14 to TRBJ2-6; tentatively, D is TRBD2 (5 bases). The CDR3 is made up of 15 amino acids. Trimming took 5 bases from V and 0 from J, leaving 8 bases between them. The germline gives CDR1 SGHDN, CDR2 FVKESK. CDR3 nucleotides: TGTGCCAGCAGCGGACTGGACTCTGGGGCCAACGTCCTGACTTTC. It specifies CASSGLDSGANVLTF.

The V call is TRBV7-8, the J call TRBJ2-1, with TRBD1 matching 7 bases. This CDR3 contains 16 residues. From germline, CDR1 is SGHVS and CDR2 FQNEAQ. V was clipped by 5 bases and J by 7 bases; unmatched bases: 14. The CDR3 DNA reads as TGTGCCAGCAGCCCAGGACAGGTAGGCGGCGGGAATGAGCAGTTCTTC. Its translation is CASSPGQVGGGNEQFF.

This clone was seen a handful of times. The chain recombines TRBV7-9 with TRBJ1-5, with 10 bases identical to TRBD1. The CDR3 covers 14 residues. Per the germline V gene, CDR1 is SEHNR and CDR2 is FQNEAQ (reference sequence). V trimming: 4 bases; J trimming: 6 bases; junction bases outside the gene matches: 3. CDR3 DNA sequence: TGTGCCAGCAGCTCGGGGACAGGGGCTCAGCCCCAGCATTTT. It yields the protein CASSSGTGAQPQHF.

This clone was found a few times. CDR3 DNA: TGTGCCAGCGGACAGGGGCACTCCTACGAGCAGTACTTC. This codes for CASGQGHSYEQYF. The chain is built from TRBV28 and TRBJ2-7; 9 bases fit TRBD1. Germline CDR1 is MDHEN and CDR2 is SYDVKM. The V and J ends lost 8 bases and 0 bases, in that order; junction bases with no gene match: 2. The length of the CDR3 is 13 residues.